The clone carrying this T cell receptor (beta chain) showed up just a few times. Its antigen is unknown. Selected positively for CCR7 and CD45RO-negative, naive CD8 cells excluded terminally differentiated effector memory CD45RA+ cells. Germline values: CDR1 SGHRS, CDR2 YFSETQ. The CDR3 runs to 12 residues. V lost 0 bases and J 5 bases, leaving 3 bases between the germline ends. The data were taken from a study of shared clonotypes between healthy human individuals. Notes on the study in general: Though the depth was large, rarefaction showed that sorted-subset sequencing was incomplete. Clonotypes shared by all four donors outscored non-shared clonotypes in generation probability.

Only in-frame clones appear in the TCRdb table, and some are missing; sequencing was by immunoSEQ multiplex PCR. The sample consists of about 820,000 clones, about 92% of them appearing once. The receptor was isolated from a young man in good health. The chain joins TRBV5-1 to TRBJ2-1; no reliable D call. The source material was naive CD8+ T cells sorted from blood. CDR3 amino acids: CASSLEDNEQFF. The CDR3 nucleotides read TGCGCCAGCAGCTTGGAGGACAATGAGCAGTTCTTC.